This T cell receptor (beta chain) was captured by sequencing in a study of early T cells in non-severe SARS-CoV-2 infection. Study-wide background: Investigators sequenced bulk RNA drawn from unsorted whole blood, and chains remained unpaired.

The sample holds many counts of this clonotype. The antigen is not known. Study-wide results and caveats: Reliance on VDJdb matching favored anti-spike CD8 responses; private and CD4 specificities were missed.

TCRdb reprocessed the 5' RACE reads via MiXCR and lists one record per CDR3 protein. In the table there are more than 35,000 distinct CDR3 sequences, approximately 4.1% of which are singletons. The CDR3 is made up of 12 amino acids. Germline trimming cut 4 bases from V and 3 bases from J; bases unmatched to any gene: 0. Germline values: CDR1 SQVTM, CDR2 ANQGSEA. The clonotype comes from an adult who was a healthcare worker with PCR-confirmed SARS-CoV-2 infection or an uninfected control (not recorded which). V and J are TRBV29-1 and TRBJ2-5; 9 nucleotides match TRBD2. The sample consisted of whole blood. Here the CDR3 DNA reads TGCAGCGTTGTAGCGGGGGAAGAGACCCAGTACTTC. It codes for CSVVAGEETQYF.